The 31 T cell receptor beta chains presented below share a single source sample, sequenced in a study of identical twins. From the 5' RACE reads, TCRdb called clonotypes with MiXCR, one entry per CDR3 protein. The repertoire holds 500,000 to 600,000 distinct CDR3 sequences, with approximately 22% as singletons. In addition, the sample was reused for a study of T cells expressing NK-cell markers.

Sample: CD4+ T cells sorted from blood. These receptors all stem from a woman younger than 35 in good health.

The V call is TRBV4-2, the J call TRBJ1-2; possibly TRBD1 for D (5 bases). The CDR3 has 14 residues. Germline lookup yields CDR1 LGHNA and CDR2 YNFKEQ. The V and J ends lost 4 bases and 8 bases respectively, with 17 bases between them. The DNA of the CDR3 is TGTGCCAGCAGCCTCCCCGGGGGGATTATGGGCTACACCTTC. Protein: CASSLPGGIMGYTF.

The rearrangement links TRBV6-5 to TRBJ1-2; D is unresolved. Germline CDR1 MNHEY, CDR2 SVGAGI. CDR3 length: 15 amino acids. V was pared by 4 bases and J by 4 bases, with 16 bases between. The CDR3 coding sequence is TGTGCCAGCAGTTCCACCGCCGGGAGAAGCTATGGCTACACCTTC. It specifies CASSSTAGRSYGYTF.

The chain uses TRBV25-1 and TRBJ2-1; 8 nucleotides match TRBD2. The CDR3 has 15 amino acids. Germline V gene lookup returns CDR1 MGHDK and CDR2 SYGVNS. With 4 bases clipped from V and 8 bases from J, the junction kept 10 bases outside the gene matches. CDR3: CASSGLAGANYEQFF. In DNA form, the CDR3 reads TGTGCCAGCAGTGGTCTAGCGGGCGCTAACTATGAGCAGTTCTTC.

The sample holds a few counts of this clonotype. The V call is TRBV6-1, the J call TRBJ2-7; 12 nucleotides agree with TRBD1. With 5 bases clipped from V and 2 bases from J, the junction kept 4 bases outside the gene matches. The CDR3 sequence is 15 residues long. Germline lookup yields CDR1 MNHNS and CDR2 SASEGT. CDR3 sequence (DNA): TGTGCCAGCAGTCTCCGGGACAGGGGGCCCTACGAGCAGTACTTC. Encoded protein: CASSLRDRGPYEQYF.

This clonotype appeared many times. This sequence joins TRBV29-1 and TRBJ1-2, with D perhaps TRBD1 (5 bases). V gave up 4 bases and J gave up 6 bases, with 21 bases separating them. This CDR3 comprises 15 residues. Germline V lookup: CDR1 SQVTM, CDR2 ANQGSEA. CDR3 DNA sequence: TGCAGCGTTGGTTCGGCGGGGCGAGAAGAAAATGGCTACACCTTC. Protein: CSVGSAGREENGYTF.

This clonotype was found many times. This chain links TRBV27 with TRBJ2-1; 10 bases agree with TRBD2. The ends lost 7 bases at V and 7 bases at J; junction bases unmatched: 13. This CDR3 is 16 amino acids long. Germline V lookup: CDR1 MNHEY, CDR2 SMNVEV (reference sequence). CDR3 coding DNA: TGTGCCAGCATCCACTCTCGGGCTAGCGGGAGTAATGAGCAGTTCTTC. Its translation: CASIHSRASGSNEQFF.

This clonotype was counted a few times. This rearrangement joins TRBV6-6 to TRBJ1-3, with D unclear. The CDR3 is 11 amino acids. CDR1 is MNHNY and CDR2 is SVGAGI in the germline V gene (reference sequence). With 10 bases removed from V and 2 bases from J, the gap between germline ends came to 6 bases. CDR3 coding DNA: TGTGCCACCAGCGCTGGAAACACCATATATTTT. Protein product: CATSAGNTIYF.

This clonotype has a handful of counts. V usage is TRBV7-2 and J usage is TRBJ1-1, with a possible D match to TRBD1 (5 bases). The CDR3 totals 15 residues. The germline CDR1 and CDR2 sequences are SGHTA and FQGNSA. Deletions cut 1 base from V and 0 bases from J, with 9 bases between. CDR3 in DNA: TGTGCCAGCAGCTTAGGGGGCAGAGTGAACACTGAAGCTTTCTTT. This translates into CASSLGGRVNTEAFF.

This clonotype was seen more than once but under ten times. The rearrangement uses TRBV5-1 and TRBJ2-1; unclear D gene. The V end lost 2 bases, the J end lost 5 bases, and 8 bases lay between the germline ends. Germline V gene sequence: CDR1 SGHRS, CDR2 YFSETQ. This CDR3 has 13 residues. The CDR3, as DNA: TGCGCCAGCAGCTTACAGCCCAACAATGAGCAGTTCTTC. Amino acid sequence: CASSLQPNNEQFF.

V gene TRBV10-3 combines with J gene TRBJ2-3; D remains ambiguous. Trimming took off 4 bases at V and 6 bases at J, with 8 bases between the two ends. CDR1 is ENHRY, CDR2 SYGVKD, per germline. CDR3 length: 12 residues. CDR3 nucleotide sequence: TGTGCCATCAGTGTGGGGTTGGATACGCAGTATTTT. Translation gives CAISVGLDTQYF.

This clonotype came up many times. The chain combines TRBV6-5 with TRBJ2-7; D unresolved. This CDR3 spans 12 amino acids. Trimming removed 4 bases at V and 4 bases at J, with 8 bases between. The germline CDR1 and CDR2 sequences are MNHEY and SVGAGI. The CDR3 nucleotides read TGTGCCAGCAGTTCCACTCAATACGAGCAGTACTTC. Protein sequence: CASSSTQYEQYF.

The chain recombines TRBV3-1 with TRBJ2-1; 8 nucleotides align to TRBD2. The CDR3 sequence is 15 residues long. Germline-derived CDR1 and CDR2 are LGHDT and YNNKEL (reference sequence). Unmatched junction bases numbered 2, after V lost 2 bases and J lost 2 bases. CDR3 coding DNA: TGTGCCAGCAGCCAAACTAGCGGCACCTACAATGAGCAGTTCTTC. Protein sequence: CASSQTSGTYNEQFF.

Only a few counts were recorded for this clonotype. The J gene is TRBJ2-1, the V gene TRBV15; TRBD2 aligns across 11 bases. This CDR3 is built from 17 residues. CDR1 is LNHNV and CDR2 is YYDKDF in the germline V gene (reference sequence). V lost 1 base and J lost 0; bases outside the gene matches: 2. This CDR3 is CATSRGGLAGSYNEQFF. The CDR3 nucleotides are TGTGCCACCAGCAGAGGAGGACTAGCGGGCTCCTACAATGAGCAGTTCTTC.

This clonotype was counted at least ten times. The junction does not match germline at one end; this may be a read error. The rearrangement links TRBV5-1 to TRBJ2-3, with TRBD2 matching 8 bases. This CDR3 region has 15 residues. From germline, CDR1 is SGHRS and CDR2 YFSETQ. The CDR3 nucleotides read TGTGCCAGCAGCTTAGGGCGGGGGGGCACAGATACGCAGTATTTT. Encoded protein: CASSLGRGGTDTQYF.

Of note for this clonotype: The missing conserved phenylalanine or tryptophan at the end of this CDR3 makes a read error likely. CDR3 nucleotide sequence: TGTGCCAGCAGTTTGGGATTGGCTAGTTTGGGCAATGAGCAGTTCCTC. The encoded protein is CASSLGLASLGNEQFL. The chain uses TRBV12-3 or TRBV12-4 and TRBJ2-1; no clear D gene. V shed 3 bases and J shed 6 bases, with 18 bases lying between them. The CDR3 runs 16 residues.

J is TRBJ2-4 and V is TRBV11-2; D call uncertain. CDR3 length: 17 amino acids. The V end was cut by 5 bases, the J end by 0 bases, with 17 bases between. The germline V gene encodes CDR1 SGHAT and CDR2 FQNNGV. The CDR3 DNA is TGTGCCAGCAGCGCCGGGTCCCTTAACCTAGCCAAAAACATTCAGTACTTC. Protein: CASSAGSLNLAKNIQYF.

There are many counts of this clonotype. The chain uses TRBV20-1 and TRBJ2-3, with 7 bases that match TRBD2. J was trimmed by 4 bases and V by 4 bases; bases with no gene match: 8. From germline, CDR1 is DFQATT and CDR2 SNEGSKA (reference sequence). The CDR3 contains 14 residues. CDR3 in amino acids: CSATPTSLADTQYF. The CDR3 DNA follows: TGCAGTGCTACGCCGACTAGCTTGGCAGATACGCAGTATTTT.

The chain uses TRBV9 and TRBJ2-1, with TRBD2 matching over 9 bases. The CDR3 has 15 residues. V was pared by 4 bases and J by 6 bases, with 8 bases of the junction left unmatched. Germline V lookup: CDR1 SGDLS, CDR2 YYNGEE. The CDR3 nucleotides read TGTGCCAGCAGCCTGAGCGGGAGGCAGGGCAATGAGCAGTTCTTC. This encodes CASSLSGRQGNEQFF.

This clonotype has at least ten counts. The chain combines TRBV12-3 or TRBV12-4 with TRBJ2-3, with D unclear. CDR3 size: 13 residues. The V end was cut by 3 bases, the J end by 2 bases, with 6 bases between. The CDR3 sequence: CASSFRDTDTQYF. The CDR3 DNA reads as TGTGCCAGCAGTTTCCGAGACACAGATACGCAGTATTTT.

This clonotype was counted a few times. The chain recombines TRBV12-3 or TRBV12-4 with TRBJ2-5; TRBD2 matches at 11 bases. The CDR3 runs 15 residues. V gave up 5 bases and J gave up 2 bases; unmatched junction bases: 4. The CDR3 bases are TGTGCCAGCAGTCCGGGACTAGCGGAGCAAGAGACCCAGTACTTC. It encodes CASSPGLAEQETQYF.

This clonotype was observed a handful of times. This chain connects TRBV10-3 to TRBJ2-1; 7 nucleotides match TRBD1. This CDR3 is 14 amino acids long. V lost 4 bases to trimming and J lost 2 bases; unmatched junction nucleotides: 2. Germline CDR1 ENHRY, CDR2 SYGVKD. The CDR3 bases are TGTGCCATCAGTGGGGGACAGACCTACAATGAGCAGTTCTTC. It specifies CAISGGQTYNEQFF.

This clonotype has a count of ten or more. The V call is TRBV6-2 or TRBV6-3, the J call TRBJ2-3; TRBD2 agrees at 9 bases. CDR1 is MNHEY, CDR2 SVGEGT, per germline. The CDR3 is 17 residues long. After removal of 7 bases from V and 8 bases from J, the junction contained 19 bases not matched to a gene. CDR3: CASTKSTVPSGTGTQYF. The CDR3 DNA is TGTGCCAGCACCAAATCCACAGTGCCTAGCGGGACTGGTACGCAGTATTTT.

This clonotype was detected many times. The DNA of the CDR3 is TGTGCCAGCAGGAGATCAGGGGGCAATGAGCAGTTCTTC. This gives the protein CASRRSGGNEQFF. V gene TRBV12-3 or TRBV12-4 combines with J gene TRBJ2-1; 7 nucleotides agree with TRBD1. The ends lost 6 bases at V and 6 bases at J; junction bases unmatched: 5. The CDR3 spans 13 residues.

The rearrangement uses TRBV20-1 and TRBJ2-1; 15 positions agree with TRBD2. Germline values: CDR1 DFQATT, CDR2 SNEGSKA (reference sequence). V dropped 6 bases and J dropped 4; count of bases not matched to a gene: 7. This CDR3 has 16 amino acids. The CDR3 here is CSAWTSGRARYNEQFF. The CDR3, as DNA: TGCAGTGCATGGACTAGCGGGAGGGCCCGTTACAATGAGCAGTTCTTC.

The gene calls are TRBV11-2 and TRBJ2-7, with 10 bases identical to TRBD2. Unmatched junction bases numbered 18, after V lost 2 bases and J lost 5 bases. The CDR3 totals 19 residues. The germline V gene has CDR1 SGHAT and CDR2 FQNNGV. CDR3 DNA sequence: TGTGCCAGCAGCTTATCCCCCGCCCCACAGCGGGGGGGCCTGAACGAGCAGTACTTC. Encoded protein: CASSLSPAPQRGGLNEQYF. The variable domain in full, completed from reference TRBV11-2 and TRBJ2-7, reads EAGVAQSPRYKIIEKRQSVAFWCNPISGHATLYWYQQILGQGPKLLIQFQNNGVVDDSQLPKDRFSAERLKGVDSTLKIQPAKLEDSAVYLCASSLSPAPQRGGLNEQYFGPGTRLTVT.

This chain uses TRBV15 with TRBJ1-5; D ambiguous. The CDR3 consists of 12 residues. Trimming shortened V by 8 bases and J by 5 bases, and 10 bases separated the two germline ends. Germline lookup yields CDR1 LNHNV and CDR2 YYDKDF (reference sequence). The CDR3 region is CATRAPHQPQHF. DNA for the CDR3: TGTGCCACCCGGGCCCCCCATCAGCCCCAGCATTTT.

V is TRBV18 and J is TRBJ2-2, with TRBD2 matching over 7 bases. The ends lost 0 bases at V and 4 bases at J; junction bases unmatched: 8. Germline CDR1 is KGHSH and CDR2 is LQKENI. The CDR3 has 17 residues. CDR3 residues: CASSPPGIAGRTGELFF. CDR3 nucleotide sequence: TGTGCCAGCTCACCACCAGGGATAGCGGGCCGCACCGGGGAGCTGTTTTTT. Supplemented by reference TRBV18 and TRBJ2-2, the full variable domain reads NAGVMQNPRHLVRRRGQEARLRCSPMKGHSHVYWYRQLPEEGLKFMVYLQKENIIDESGMPKERFSAEFPKEGPSILRIQQVVRGDSAAYFCASSPPGIAGRTGELFFGEGSRLTVL.

This clonotype has a handful of counts. The rearrangement uses TRBV7-9 and TRBJ2-1; D is undetermined. The CDR3 contains 12 residues. V was shortened by 3 bases and J by 8 bases, with 8 bases between the two germline ends. Germline-derived CDR1 and CDR2 are SEHNR and FQNEAQ (reference sequence). CDR3 DNA sequence: TGTGCCAGCAGCTTTTCTGGGGATGAGCAGTTCTTC. The encoded protein is CASSFSGDEQFF.

There are a few counts of this clonotype. V is TRBV6-1 and J is TRBJ1-1; D remains unclear. Trimming shortened V by 6 bases and J by 2 bases, and 13 bases separated the two germline ends. Germline lookup yields CDR1 MNHNS and CDR2 SASEGT. The CDR3 contains 14 residues. The CDR3 spells CASRRTGYNTEAFF. In DNA, the CDR3 is TGTGCCAGCAGGCGAACGGGGTATAACACTGAAGCTTTCTTT.

This clonotype was counted a few times. This sequence joins TRBV5-1 and TRBJ1-1; D might be TRBD1 (6 bases). CDR3 length equals 14 residues. V was cut by 2 bases and J by 1 base, with 9 bases left in between. Germline CDR1 is SGHRS and CDR2 is YFSETQ. As DNA, the CDR3 is TGCGCCAGCAGCTTAGGGACACAGAACACTGAAGCTTTCTTT. It encodes CASSLGTQNTEAFF.

Only a few counts were recorded for this clonotype. This sequence joins TRBV20-1 and TRBJ2-6, with a weak D call TRBD2 (6 bases). The CDR3 is made up of 16 amino acids. The germline V gene has CDR1 DFQATT and CDR2 SNEGSKA (reference sequence). V was trimmed by 1 base and J by 4 bases, leaving 14 bases between them. The CDR3 protein is CSARGRRVSGANVLTF. The CDR3 DNA reads TGCAGTGCTAGAGGTCGGAGGGTCTCAGGGGCCAACGTCCTGACTTTC.